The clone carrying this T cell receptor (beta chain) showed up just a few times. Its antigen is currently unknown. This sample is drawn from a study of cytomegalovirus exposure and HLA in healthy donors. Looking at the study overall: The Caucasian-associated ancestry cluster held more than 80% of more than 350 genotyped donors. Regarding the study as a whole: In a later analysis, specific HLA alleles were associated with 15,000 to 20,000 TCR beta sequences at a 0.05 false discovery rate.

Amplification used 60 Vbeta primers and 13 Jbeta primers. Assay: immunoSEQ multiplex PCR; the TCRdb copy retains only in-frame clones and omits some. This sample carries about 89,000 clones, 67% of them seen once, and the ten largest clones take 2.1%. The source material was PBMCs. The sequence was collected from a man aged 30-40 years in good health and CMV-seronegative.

For the CDR3, the DNA is TGTGCCAGCGCGGGGGATGGAGAGACCCAGTACTTC. Its protein is CASAGDGETQYF. The V gene is TRBV6-1, the J gene TRBJ2-5; 7 bases map to TRBD2. V was pared by 8 bases and J by 4 bases, with 4 bases of the junction left unmatched. The CDR3 is 12 residues long. Looked up from germline, CDR1 is MNHNS and CDR2 is SASEGT.